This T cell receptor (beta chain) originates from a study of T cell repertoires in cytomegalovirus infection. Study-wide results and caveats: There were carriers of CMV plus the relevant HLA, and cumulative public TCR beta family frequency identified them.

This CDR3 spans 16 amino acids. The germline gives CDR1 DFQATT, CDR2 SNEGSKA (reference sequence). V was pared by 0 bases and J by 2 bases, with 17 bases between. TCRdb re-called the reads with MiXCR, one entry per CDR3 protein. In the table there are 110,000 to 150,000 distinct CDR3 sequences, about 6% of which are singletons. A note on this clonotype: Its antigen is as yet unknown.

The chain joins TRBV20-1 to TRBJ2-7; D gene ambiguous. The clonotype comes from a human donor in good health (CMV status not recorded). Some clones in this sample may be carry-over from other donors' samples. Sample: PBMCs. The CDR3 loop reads CSARDPRRGPTYEQYF. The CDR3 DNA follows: TGCAGTGCTAGAGATCCGCGGCGTGGGCCCACCTACGAGCAGTACTTC.